This T cell receptor beta chain was identified during a study of shared clonotypes between healthy human individuals. Germline loops: CDR1 KGHSH, CDR2 LQKENI. CDR3 length equals 14 residues. V was clipped by 4 bases and J by 6 bases; unmatched bases: 7. The table came from immunoSEQ multiplex PCR; TCRdb's copy has only in-frame clones and leaves some out. The sample holds some 1,100,000 clones, approximately 80% seen once. Material: memory CD4+ T cells from PBMCs. Subset defined: CD45RA-negative fraction. The chain employs TRBV18 and TRBJ2-7, with 9 bases aligning to TRBD1. This sequence was found in a man aged 18 to 29 in good health. Some clones in this sample may be carry-over from other donors' samples. The DNA for the CDR3 is TGTGCCAGCTCACTGGACAGGGGCGGGGGCGAGCAGTACTTC. Protein: CASSLDRGGGEQYF.